One and the same sample provided the 18 T cell receptor beta chains below, sequenced in a study of T-cell memory formation after mild COVID-19. TCRdb used MiXCR to reprocess the 5' RACE reads, holding one entry per CDR3 protein. The sample gives around 250,000 distinct CDR3 sequences, 16% of which show up once; around 21% is in the top ten. What was sequenced was PBMCs or a T cell subset sorted from them (not recorded which). The origin of the receptors is a man aged 18 to 35 who had mild COVID-19 (a few samples of this study predate the infection). Cell type and time point are not known.

In this sample, this clonotype turned up once. J is TRBJ2-6 and V is TRBV28; D tentatively fits TRBD1 or TRBD2 (5 bases each). CDR3 length: 16 amino acids. Trimming removed 6 bases at V and 2 bases at J, with 14 bases between. Germline V gene sequence: CDR1 MDHEN, CDR2 SYDVKM. CDR3 nucleotides: TGTGCCAGCAGCCATAAATCGGGGCCTGGGGCCAACGTCCTGACTTTC. Amino acid sequence: CASSHKSGPGANVLTF.

This clonotype showed up just a few times. Written as DNA, the CDR3 is TGTGCCAGCAGTCGGACCTTCAATCAGCCCCAGCATTTT. Translating gives CASSRTFNQPQHF. The chain combines TRBV28 with TRBJ1-5; D call uncertain. The V end lost 5 bases, the J end lost 3 bases, and 8 bases lay between the germline ends. Germline CDR1 MDHEN, CDR2 SYDVKM. The CDR3 has 13 amino acids. Full variable domain (outside the CDR3, taken from reference TRBV28 and TRBJ1-5): DVKVTQSSRYLVKRTGEKVFLECVQDMDHENMFWYRQDPGLGLRLIYFSYDVKMKEKGDIPEGYSVSREKKERFSLILESASTNQTSMYLCASSRTFNQPQHFGDGTRLSIL.

This clonotype was seen more than once but under ten times. The chain carries TRBV4-2 and TRBJ2-5; the D is unclear. The germline V gene encodes CDR1 LGHNA and CDR2 YNFKEQ. The CDR3 spans 14 residues. Between the trimmed V and J ends, which lost 2 bases and 1 base, there was a span of 8 bases. In DNA, the CDR3 is TGTGCCAGCAGCCAACTGAGGCTCCAAGAGACCCAGTACTTC. Its translation is CASSQLRLQETQYF.

This chain links TRBV24-1 with TRBJ1-5; a possible D gene is TRBD1 (6 bases). V lost 7 bases and J lost 9, with 15 bases in between. Germline V CDR1 and CDR2: KGHDR, SFDVKD. CDR3 length equals 13 residues. This CDR3 is CATSRGPGLPQHF. In DNA, the CDR3 is TGTGCCACCAGCAGGGGTCCCGGATTGCCCCAGCATTTT.

This clonotype was found many times. This chain connects TRBV5-1 to TRBJ2-5, with a tentative D call TRBD1 (6 bases). CDR1 is SGHRS, CDR2 YFSETQ, per germline. Trimming stripped 0 bases from V and 4 bases from J, with 10 bases between. This CDR3 has 14 amino acids. In nucleotides, the CDR3 is TGCGCCAGCAGCTTGGACAGGGCGGTAGAGACCCAGTACTTC. It is translated as CASSLDRAVETQYF.

This clonotype occurred many times. The CDR3 loop reads CASSLEGTDTQYF. In nucleotides, the CDR3 is TGCGCCAGCAGCTTGGAAGGCACAGATACGCAGTATTTT. The rearrangement uses TRBV5-1 and TRBJ2-3; unclear D gene. Trimming removed 0 bases at V and 1 base at J, with 3 bases between. The CDR3 runs to 13 residues. Germline loops: CDR1 SGHRS, CDR2 YFSETQ.

Only a few counts were recorded for this clonotype. The rearrangement links TRBV6-2 or TRBV6-3 to TRBJ2-7, with D hard to call. The CDR3 has 11 residues. The germline gives CDR1 MNHEY, CDR2 SVGEGT. CDR3 sequence reads: CASSNSYEQYV. The DNA for the CDR3 is TGTGCCAGCAGTAACTCCTACGAGCAGTACGTC.

The CDR3 sequence: CASSFNGGAFTIYGYTF. The DNA of the CDR3 is TGTGCCAGCAGCTTTAACGGGGGCGCGTTTACCATCTATGGCTACACCTTC. The chain links TRBV7-2 to TRBJ1-2; possible D gene TRBD1, 6 bases. CDR1 and CDR2 from the germline V gene are SGHTA and FQGNSA. The CDR3 is 17 amino acids. V lost 3 bases and J lost 4, with 21 bases in between.

The rearrangement links TRBV7-9 to TRBJ2-5; TRBD2 aligns across 9 bases. The CDR3 runs 17 residues. Trimming cost V 4 bases and J 1 base; bases outside gene matches: 10. Germline V gene sequence: CDR1 SEHNR, CDR2 FQNEAQ (reference sequence). CDR3 protein: CASSSIAGVYGQETQYF. The CDR3 DNA reads TGTGCCAGCAGCTCCATAGCGGGGGTATATGGCCAAGAGACCCAGTACTTC.

J is TRBJ2-1 and V is TRBV6-4; 8 nucleotides agree with TRBD2. Germline loops: CDR1 MRHNA, CDR2 SNTAGT. The length of the CDR3 is 15 residues. V lost 3 bases and J lost 3; bases outside the gene matches: 4. The CDR3 bases are TGTGCCAGCAGTGAAAACGGGGGGGTCTACAATGAGCAGTTCTTC. Translating it yields CASSENGGVYNEQFF.

The rearrangement uses TRBV18 and TRBJ2-5, with D perhaps TRBD1 (6 bases). The germline CDR1 and CDR2 sequences are KGHSH and LQKENI. There are 14 residues in the CDR3. V was shortened by 2 bases and J by 2 bases, with 9 bases between the two germline ends. The DNA of the CDR3 is TGTGCCAGCTCACCAGGCGGACAGCAAGAGACCCAGTACTTC. Translated: CASSPGGQQETQYF.

The gene calls are TRBV7-2 and TRBJ1-2, with TRBD1 matching over 7 bases. V shed 5 bases and J 7 bases; nucleotides not matched to a gene: 4. The CDR3 covers 12 residues. Per the germline V gene, CDR1 is SGHTA and CDR2 is FQGNSA. The DNA for the CDR3 is TGTGCCAGCAGCCCACAGGGGATTGGCTACACCTTC. It specifies CASSPQGIGYTF.

J is TRBJ2-2 and V is TRBV9; perhaps TRBD1 as D (5 bases). CDR3 size: 13 residues. Germline CDR1 and CDR2: SGDLS and YYNGEE. V lost 4 bases and J 6 bases, leaving 10 bases between the germline ends. The CDR3 coding sequence is TGTGCCAGCAGCCCACCCAGGGCCGGGGAGCTGTTTTTT. It is translated as CASSPPRAGELFF.

The gene calls are TRBV6-5 and TRBJ1-2; 7 positions agree with TRBD1. V was clipped by 6 bases and J by 4 bases; unmatched bases: 11. The CDR3 is made up of 15 amino acids. CDR1 and CDR2 (germline): MNHEY, SVGAGI. The CDR3 sequence: CASSRRQGYAYGYTF. The DNA for the CDR3 is TGTGCCAGCAGCCGCCGACAGGGATATGCCTATGGCTACACCTTC.

The V call is TRBV6-5, the J call TRBJ2-1; TRBD1 matches at 10 bases. This CDR3 region has 14 residues. Germline assignment: CDR1 MNHEY and CDR2 SVGAGI. Unmatched junction bases numbered 5, after V lost 8 bases and J lost 4 bases. CDR3 sequence (DNA): TGTGCCAGCGTGGGGACAGGGGCATACAATGAGCAGTTCTTC. Its protein is CASVGTGAYNEQFF.

As regards this clonotype: The germline gene is not matched at one end of the junction; a read error may be the cause. V gene TRBV3-1 combines with J gene TRBJ2-1; the D gene is possibly TRBD1 (6 bases). From germline, CDR1 is LGHDT and CDR2 YNNKEL (reference sequence). The CDR3 runs to 14 residues. CDR3 loop: CASSRQATYHEQFF. CDR3 sequence (DNA): TGTGCCAGCAGCCGACAGGCGACCTACCATGAGCAGTTCTTC.

The rearrangement uses TRBV12-3 or TRBV12-4 and TRBJ2-1, with D uncertain. V was clipped by 2 bases and J by 5 bases, with 7 bases between them. The CDR3 loop spans 13 amino acids. CDR3 in DNA: TGTGCCAGCAGTTTACAGCGTAACAATGAGCAGTTCTTC. Residues: CASSLQRNNEQFF.

This clonotype appeared a few times. This rearrangement joins TRBV28 to TRBJ2-3; tentatively, D is TRBD1 (5 bases). The V gene's germline CDR1 is MDHEN and CDR2 SYDVKM. The CDR3 loop spans 14 amino acids. The ends were cut back, 7 bases at V and 4 bases at J, with 15 bases in the middle. CDR3 DNA: TGTGCCAGCACCTCTTTCCCACAGGCAGATACGCAGTATTTT. It specifies CASTSFPQADTQYF.